This T cell receptor beta chain stems from a study of CD8+CD57+ T cells in acquired aplastic anemia. Genomic DNA constituted the template upon which TCR beta VDJ and CDR3 profiling was performed. TCRdb re-called the reads through MiXCR, storing one row per CDR3 protein. The repertoire holds 150,000 to 200,000 distinct CDR3 sequences, with 40% to 50% as singletons. V was trimmed by 6 bases and J by 5 bases, leaving 11 bases between them. This CDR3 is 13 amino acids long. Germline CDR1 reads SNHLY; CDR2 reads FYNNEI. The receptor was isolated from a human donor in good health. The sequenced sample was sorted CD4+, CD8+, or CD8+CD57+ T cells (not recorded which) from PBMCs. The J gene is TRBJ1-5, the V gene TRBV2; D uncertain. The CDR3 nucleotides are TGTGCCAGCAGCTATCTTGGCGATCAGCCCCAGCATTTT. Translating gives CASSYLGDQPQHF.